These 28 T cell receptor beta chains came from one sample sequenced in a study of T cell responses to AZD1222 COVID-19 vaccine. The protocol was immunoSEQ multiplex PCR, while the TCRdb copy is restricted to in-frame clones and leaves out a portion. This sample has about 150,000 clones, with around 90% found just once. Specimen: peripheral blood, collected 28 days after the second dose of the MenACWY control vaccine. The origin of the receptors is an adult who received the MenACWY meningococcal vaccine as a control.

Here the CDR3 DNA reads TGTGCCAGCAGGACGGAGCACGCGAACACCGGGGAGCTGTTTTTT. It yields the protein CASRTEHANTGELFF. The chain combines TRBV11-2 with TRBJ2-2; unclear D gene. V shed 6 bases and J shed 0 bases, with 11 bases lying between them. Per the germline V gene, CDR1 is SGHAT and CDR2 is FQNNGV. The CDR3 runs to 15 residues.

The genes are TRBV2 and TRBJ2-5, with TRBD2 matching over 15 bases. Germline V CDR1 and CDR2: SNHLY, FYNNEI. This CDR3 is built from 14 residues. The V segment lost 8 bases and the J segment 7 bases; nucleotides outside the gene matches: 5. The CDR3 protein is CASALGLAGGTQYF. The CDR3 region has the DNA TGTGCCAGCGCTCTGGGACTAGCGGGAGGGACCCAGTACTTC.

This clone was counted a single time. The chain uses TRBV30 and TRBJ1-2; TRBD1 might be the D (5 bases). The CDR3 spans 12 residues. Trimming shortened V by 0 bases and J by 6 bases, and 8 bases separated the two germline ends. Germline V gene lookup returns CDR1 GTSNPN and CDR2 SVGIG (reference sequence). This CDR3 is CAWSVTGDGYTF. CDR3 nucleotides: TGTGCCTGGAGTGTAACGGGGGATGGCTACACCTTC.

This chain connects TRBV7-8 to TRBJ1-5, with 8 bases identical to TRBD1. The CDR3 covers 19 residues. CDR1 and CDR2 (germline): SGHVS, FQNEAQ. V shed 5 bases, J shed 0 bases, and the junction held 15 bases outside the gene matches. In nucleotides, the CDR3 is TGTGCCAGCAGCCTAAGACCGGGACAGGTAGGGGATAGCAATCAGCCCCAGCATTTT. It translates to CASSLRPGQVGDSNQPQHF.

The V call is TRBV9, the J call TRBJ1-5; 8 nucleotides line up with TRBD1. The CDR3 runs 15 residues. V lost 7 bases and J lost 6; bases outside the gene matches: 12. The germline gives CDR1 SGDLS, CDR2 YYNGEE. The DNA of the CDR3 is TGTGCCAGCGCGAAGACAGGGGAGGGTAGTCAGCCCCAGCATTTT. Amino acids: CASAKTGEGSQPQHF.

The chain has TRBV24-1 and TRBJ2-1; D may correspond to TRBD1 or TRBD2 (5 bases each). CDR1 is KGHDR, CDR2 SFDVKD, per germline. V lost 3 bases to trimming and J lost 8 bases, with 16 bases between them. The CDR3 consists of 15 residues. CDR3 coding DNA: TGTGCCACCAGTGATCCCGGGACGGCTACGGATGAGCAGTTCTTC. It codes for CATSDPGTATDEQFF.

This clone was seen once. The rearrangement uses TRBV5-5 and TRBJ2-1; TRBD2 agrees at 7 bases. Trimming at V came to 4 bases and at J to 11 bases, leaving 18 bases not matched to a gene. This CDR3 is built from 16 residues. CDR1 is SGHKS, CDR2 YYEKEE, per germline (reference sequence). The CDR3 bases are TGTGCCAGCAGCGACACAAGACTAGCCCGCTCTCATCAGCAGTTCTTC. Residues: CASSDTRLARSHQQFF.

The chain joins TRBV2 to TRBJ1-6; perhaps TRBD1 as D (5 bases). V gave up 6 bases and J gave up 9 bases, with 21 bases separating them. Germline CDR1 is SNHLY and CDR2 is FYNNEI. This CDR3 contains 16 residues. In DNA form, the CDR3 reads TGTGCCAGCAGGAACGTTGGTCAGGGCGGGAGTTCACCCCTCCACTTT. Its protein product is CASRNVGQGGSSPLHF. The full variable domain, completed using reference TRBV2 and TRBJ1-6, is EPEVTQTPSHQVTQMGQEVILRCVPISNHLYFYWYRQILGQKVEFLVSFYNNEISEKSEIFDDQFSVERPDGSNFTLKIRSTKLEDSAMYFCASRNVGQGGSSPLHFGNGTRLTVT.

The chain has TRBV19 and TRBJ1-6, with D unclear. The CDR3 has 13 amino acids. The ends were cut back, 3 bases at V and 10 bases at J, with 10 bases in the middle. Germline CDR1 reads LNHDA; CDR2 reads SQIVND (reference sequence). CDR3 bases: TGTGCCAGTAGTATCCCCCCAGGCTCACCCCTCCACTTT. Amino acids: CASSIPPGSPLHF.

This clone was seen once. This chain links TRBV3-1 (or the pseudogene TRBV3-2) with TRBJ2-2, with 10 bases matching TRBD2. The germline V gene encodes CDR1 LGHDT and CDR2 YNNKEL (reference sequence). This CDR3 region has 16 residues. V was pared by 4 bases and J by 1 base, with 3 bases of the junction left unmatched. CDR3 sequence: CASSPWTSGNTGELFF. The DNA of the CDR3 is TGTGCCAGCAGCCCATGGACTAGCGGGAACACCGGGGAGCTGTTTTTT.

Notes on this clone: The same CDR3 also results from other DNA sequences found in this sample. The V call is TRBV7-3, the J call TRBJ2-2, with D hard to call. Deletions cut 5 bases from V and 1 base from J, with 11 bases between. Germline loops: CDR1 SGHTA, CDR2 FQGTGA. This CDR3 is built from 15 residues. This chain's CDR3 is CASSPPGGNTGELFF. Written as DNA, the CDR3 is TGTGCCAGCAGCCCGCCGGGCGGGAACACCGGGGAGCTGTTTTTT.

V gene TRBV11-3 combines with J gene TRBJ2-7, with 8 bases identical to TRBD2. In germline, CDR1 is SGHNT, CDR2 YENEEA. The CDR3 runs to 16 residues. V dropped 6 bases and J dropped 2; count of bases not matched to a gene: 12. The CDR3 region has the DNA TGTGCCAGCAGTCGAGACGCCAGCGGGAGTACCTACGAGCAGTACTTC. This gives the protein CASSRDASGSTYEQYF.

The CDR3 DNA follows: TGTGCCAGCACCCAATCACGAGGCGGGGAGCTGTTTTTT. Residues: CASTQSRGGELFF. The chain joins TRBV7-3 to TRBJ2-2; D uncertain. The germline gives CDR1 SGHTA, CDR2 FQGTGA. Trimming left V 7 bases short and J 7 bases short, with 13 bases between. The CDR3 runs to 13 residues.

V usage is TRBV14 and J usage is TRBJ2-3; 10 nucleotides match TRBD2. Germline CDR1 SGHDN, CDR2 FVKESK. The CDR3 consists of 15 residues. Germline trimming cut 5 bases from V and 8 bases from J; bases unmatched to any gene: 10. The CDR3 DNA is TGTGCCAGCAGCTCGACTAGCGGGTGGTACGGTACGCAGTATTTT. It translates to CASSSTSGWYGTQYF.

CDR3 sequence reads: CASSAQGAGANVLTF. The CDR3 DNA reads TGTGCCAGCAGCGCGCAGGGGGCCGGGGCCAACGTCCTGACTTTC. This chain uses TRBV9 with TRBJ2-6; 8 bases align to TRBD1. Trimming removed 3 bases from V and 4 bases from J; junction bases left unmatched: 3. CDR1 and CDR2 from the germline V gene are SGDLS and YYNGEE. The CDR3 totals 15 residues.

This clone was detected once. J is TRBJ1-6 and V is TRBV19; TRBD1 aligns across 7 bases. The length of the CDR3 is 15 residues. The junction had 11 bases not matched to a gene; V was cut back by 5 bases and J by 10 bases. Germline V CDR1 and CDR2: LNHDA, SQIVND (reference sequence). This CDR3 is CASSWGTAGGSPLHF. The CDR3 DNA is TGTGCCAGTAGTTGGGGGACAGCCGGGGGGTCACCCCTCCACTTT.

V and J are TRBV5-1 and TRBJ2-3; D not resolved. Germline V CDR1 and CDR2: SGHRS, YFSETQ. V shed 0 bases and J shed 6 bases, with 8 bases lying between them. The CDR3 extends over 13 amino acids. CDR3 region: CASSLGNRDTQYF. CDR3 DNA: TGCGCCAGCAGCTTGGGGAATCGCGATACGCAGTATTTT.

The rearrangement joins TRBV7-2 to TRBJ1-2; a weak D match, TRBD1 (6 bases). Trimming pared 4 bases from V and 5 bases from J, leaving 17 bases between. The germline CDR1 and CDR2 sequences are SGHTA and FQGNSA. The CDR3 length is 15 residues. CDR3 bases: TGTGCCAGCAGCTCTTTCCGACAGGACCTGTATGGCTACACCTTC. Translation: CASSSFRQDLYGYTF. Supplemented by reference TRBV7-2 and TRBJ1-2, the full variable domain reads GAGVSQSPSNKVTEKGKDVELRCDPISGHTALYWYRQSLGQGLEFLIYFQGNSAPDKSGLPSDRFSAERTGGSVSTLTIQRTQQEDSAVYLCASSSFRQDLYGYTFGSGTRLTVV.

The J gene is TRBJ1-3, the V gene TRBV5-1; no clear D. The V gene lost 2 bases and the J gene lost 3 bases, with 6 bases spanning the gap. The V gene's germline CDR1 is SGHRS and CDR2 YFSETQ. This CDR3 has 13 residues. CDR3 in DNA: TGCGCCAGCAGCTTAGAAGTTGGAAACACCATATATTTT. This gives the protein CASSLEVGNTIYF.

The chain has TRBV7-3 and TRBJ2-1, with TRBD2 matching 10 bases. Germline assignment: CDR1 SGHTA and CDR2 FQGTGA. CDR3 length: 14 amino acids. J gave up 7 bases and V 6 bases, and 6 bases lay outside the gene matches. The chain's CDR3 is CASSHGTSANEQFF. CDR3 sequence (DNA): TGTGCCAGCAGTCACGGGACTAGCGCAAATGAGCAGTTCTTC. The whole variable domain, filled in from reference TRBV7-3 and TRBJ2-1, reads GAGVSQTPSNKVTEKGKYVELRCDPISGHTALYWYRQSLGQGPEFLIYFQGTGAADDSGLPNDRFFAVRPEGSVSTLKIQRTERGDSAVYLCASSHGTSANEQFFGPGTRLTVL.

The V call is TRBV6-2 or TRBV6-3, the J call TRBJ2-7; D not resolved. The CDR3 is made up of 12 amino acids. Germline CDR1 reads MNHEY; CDR2 reads SVGEGT. V lost 2 bases and J 6 bases, leaving 8 bases between the germline ends. CDR3 sequence reads: CASSYVPSEQYF. The CDR3 region has the DNA TGTGCCAGCAGTTACGTCCCCTCCGAGCAGTACTTC.

The table lists this clone with a count of one. This chain joins TRBV19 and TRBJ2-7; D is possibly TRBD1 or TRBD2 (6 bases each). Germline assignment: CDR1 LNHDA and CDR2 SQIVND (reference sequence). V lost 5 bases, J lost 0 bases, and 14 bases lay in between. This CDR3 region has 15 residues. The CDR3 DNA sequence: TGTGCCAGTAGTGGGGGGCTAGGGGCCTCCTACGAGCAGTACTTC. Its protein is CASSGGLGASYEQYF.

The chain links TRBV11-1 to TRBJ1-6; 9 positions match TRBD1. With V trimmed by 4 bases and J by 7 bases, 2 bases remained unmatched. The CDR3 is 14 residues long. Germline V CDR1 and CDR2: SGHAT, FQDESV (reference sequence). The CDR3 is CASSSGTGNSPLHF. For the CDR3, the DNA is TGTGCCAGCAGCTCCGGGACAGGGAATTCACCCCTCCACTTT.

The V call is TRBV7-3, the J call TRBJ1-1, with 10 nucleotides matching TRBD1. The CDR3 contains 17 residues. J was trimmed by 6 bases and V by 0 bases; bases with no gene match: 10. Germline V lookup: CDR1 SGHTA, CDR2 FQGTGA. CDR3 sequence: CASSLTPVGQGIPEAFF. The CDR3 nucleotides read TGTGCCAGCAGCTTAACACCCGTGGGACAGGGGATACCTGAAGCTTTCTTT.

The V gene is TRBV9, the J gene TRBJ2-7, with D perhaps given as TRBD1 or TRBD2 (6 bases each). There are 14 residues in the CDR3. V lost 0 bases and J 3 bases, leaving 10 bases between the germline ends. The germline gives CDR1 SGDLS, CDR2 YYNGEE. CDR3 region: CASSVDREDYEQYF. CDR3 in DNA: TGTGCCAGCAGCGTAGACAGGGAGGACTACGAGCAGTACTTC. Variable domain in full (rest from reference TRBV9 and TRBJ2-7): DSGVTQTPKHLITATGQRVTLRCSPRSGDLSVYWYQQSLDQGLQFLIQYYNGEERAKGNILERFSAQQFPDLHSELNLSSLELGDSALYFCASSVDREDYEQYFGPGTRLTVT.

V and J are TRBV27 and TRBJ2-2; no clear D gene. Germline loops: CDR1 MNHEY, CDR2 SMNVEV (reference sequence). The CDR3 extends over 13 amino acids. V lost 6 bases to trimming and J lost 6 bases, with 11 bases between them. CDR3 sequence (DNA): TGTGCCAGCAGCCAAGTACGTCCCGGGGAGCTGTTTTTT. It translates to CASSQVRPGELFF.

This sequence joins TRBV14 and TRBJ2-7, with 7 bases matching TRBD2. CDR1 is SGHDN and CDR2 is FVKESK in the germline V gene. The CDR3 extends over 15 amino acids. V lost 1 base, J lost 3 bases, and 6 bases stayed unmatched. The CDR3 DNA reads as TGTGCCAGCAGCCAAGCCACTAGCGCGTACTACGAGCAGTACTTC. This translates into CASSQATSAYYEQYF.

This clone was recorded once. The rearrangement joins TRBV6-6 to TRBJ1-1; D unresolved. The CDR3 runs to 13 residues. In germline, CDR1 is MNHNY, CDR2 SVGAGI (reference sequence). Trimming left V 8 bases short and J 2 bases short, with 12 bases between. DNA for the CDR3: TGTGCCAGCGGGGTTTCTGTAAACACTGAAGCTTTCTTT. Its protein is CASGVSVNTEAFF.